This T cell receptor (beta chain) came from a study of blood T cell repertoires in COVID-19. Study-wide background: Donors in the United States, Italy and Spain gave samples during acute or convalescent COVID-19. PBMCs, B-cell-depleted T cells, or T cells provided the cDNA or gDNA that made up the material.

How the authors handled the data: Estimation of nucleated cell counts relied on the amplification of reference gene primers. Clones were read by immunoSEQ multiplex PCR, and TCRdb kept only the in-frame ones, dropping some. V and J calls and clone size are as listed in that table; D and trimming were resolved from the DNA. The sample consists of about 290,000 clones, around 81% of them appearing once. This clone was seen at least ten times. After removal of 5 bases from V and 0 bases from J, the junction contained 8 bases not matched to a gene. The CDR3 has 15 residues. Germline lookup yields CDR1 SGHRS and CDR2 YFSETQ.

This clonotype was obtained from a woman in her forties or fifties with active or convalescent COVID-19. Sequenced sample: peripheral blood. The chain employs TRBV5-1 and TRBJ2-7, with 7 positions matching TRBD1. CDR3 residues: CASRAQGSFSYEQYF. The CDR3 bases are TGCGCCAGCAGGGCACAGGGGTCCTTCTCCTACGAGCAGTACTTC.